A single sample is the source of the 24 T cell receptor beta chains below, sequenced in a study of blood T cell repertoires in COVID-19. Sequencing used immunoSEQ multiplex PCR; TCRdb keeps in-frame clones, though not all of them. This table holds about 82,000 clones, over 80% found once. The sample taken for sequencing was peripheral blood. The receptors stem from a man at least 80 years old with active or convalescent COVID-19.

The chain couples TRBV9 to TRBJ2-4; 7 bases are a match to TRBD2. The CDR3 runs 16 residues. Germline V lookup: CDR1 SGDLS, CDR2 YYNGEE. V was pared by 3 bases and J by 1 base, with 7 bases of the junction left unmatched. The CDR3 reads CASSAHPGGAKNIQYF. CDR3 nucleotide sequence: TGTGCCAGCAGCGCACACCCCGGGGGGGCCAAAAACATTCAGTACTTC. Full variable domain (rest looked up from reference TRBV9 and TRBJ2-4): DSGVTQTPKHLITATGQRVTLRCSPRSGDLSVYWYQQSLDQGLQFLIQYYNGEERAKGNILERFSAQQFPDLHSELNLSSLELGDSALYFCASSAHPGGAKNIQYFGAGTRLSVL.

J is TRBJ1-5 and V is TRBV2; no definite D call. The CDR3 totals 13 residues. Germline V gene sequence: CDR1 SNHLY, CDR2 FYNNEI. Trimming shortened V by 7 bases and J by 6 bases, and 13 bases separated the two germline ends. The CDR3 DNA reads TGTGCCAGCACTCCTACTAGCCTTCAGCCCCAGCATTTT. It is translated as CASTPTSLQPQHF. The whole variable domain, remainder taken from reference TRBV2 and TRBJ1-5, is EPEVTQTPSHQVTQMGQEVILRCVPISNHLYFYWYRQILGQKVEFLVSFYNNEISEKSEIFDDQFSVERPDGSNFTLKIRSTKLEDSAMYFCASTPTSLQPQHFGDGTRLSIL.

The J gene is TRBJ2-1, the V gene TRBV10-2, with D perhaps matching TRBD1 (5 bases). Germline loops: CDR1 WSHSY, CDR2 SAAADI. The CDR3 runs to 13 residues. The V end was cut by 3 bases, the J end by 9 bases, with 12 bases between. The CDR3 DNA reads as TGCGCCAGCAGTGACCAGGGTTACGGTGAGCAGTTCTTC. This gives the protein CASSDQGYGEQFF.

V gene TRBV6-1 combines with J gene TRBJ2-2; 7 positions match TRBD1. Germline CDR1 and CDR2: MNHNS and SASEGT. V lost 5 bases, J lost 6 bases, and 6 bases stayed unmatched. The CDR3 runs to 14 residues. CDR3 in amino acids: CASSQTGSAGELFF. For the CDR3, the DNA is TGTGCCAGCAGTCAGACAGGGTCGGCCGGGGAGCTGTTTTTT.

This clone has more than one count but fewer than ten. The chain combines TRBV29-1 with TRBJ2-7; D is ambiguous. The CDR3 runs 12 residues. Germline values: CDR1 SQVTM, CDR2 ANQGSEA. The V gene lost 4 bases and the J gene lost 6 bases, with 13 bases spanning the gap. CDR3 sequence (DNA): TGCAGCGTTGCATTTACAGTAGGCGAGCAGTACGTC. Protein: CSVAFTVGEQYV.

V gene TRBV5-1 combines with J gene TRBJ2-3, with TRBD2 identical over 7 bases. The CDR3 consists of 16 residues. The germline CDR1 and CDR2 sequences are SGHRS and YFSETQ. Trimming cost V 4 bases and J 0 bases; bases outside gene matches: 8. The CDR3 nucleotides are TGCGCCAGCAGCAACAAGCTAGCGGCCAGCACAGATACGCAGTATTTT. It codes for CASSNKLAASTDTQYF.

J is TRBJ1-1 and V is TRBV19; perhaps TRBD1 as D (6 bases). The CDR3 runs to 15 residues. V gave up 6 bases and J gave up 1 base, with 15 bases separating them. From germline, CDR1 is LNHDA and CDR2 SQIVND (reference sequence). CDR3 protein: CASRVRYRENTEAFF. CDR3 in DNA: TGTGCCAGTAGGGTCAGATACAGGGAGAACACTGAAGCTTTCTTT.

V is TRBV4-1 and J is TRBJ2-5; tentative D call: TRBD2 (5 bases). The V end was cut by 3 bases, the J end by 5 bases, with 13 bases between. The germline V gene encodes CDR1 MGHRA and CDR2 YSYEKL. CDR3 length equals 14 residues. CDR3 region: CASSHRGSVETQYF. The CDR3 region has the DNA TGCGCCAGCAGCCATCGTGGGAGTGTGGAGACCCAGTACTTC.

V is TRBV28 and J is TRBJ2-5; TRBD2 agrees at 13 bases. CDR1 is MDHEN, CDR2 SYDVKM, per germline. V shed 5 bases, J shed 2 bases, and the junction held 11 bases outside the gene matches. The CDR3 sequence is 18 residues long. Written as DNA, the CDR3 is TGTGCCAGCAGTCTGGGACTAGCGGGGACTGGGGGACAAGAGACCCAGTACTTC. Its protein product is CASSLGLAGTGGQETQYF.

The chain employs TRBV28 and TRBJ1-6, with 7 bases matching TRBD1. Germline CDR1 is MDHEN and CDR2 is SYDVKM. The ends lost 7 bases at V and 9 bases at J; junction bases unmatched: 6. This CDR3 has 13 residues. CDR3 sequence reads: CASNPRGVSPLHF. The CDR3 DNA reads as TGTGCCAGCAACCCCAGGGGGGTTTCACCCCTCCACTTT.

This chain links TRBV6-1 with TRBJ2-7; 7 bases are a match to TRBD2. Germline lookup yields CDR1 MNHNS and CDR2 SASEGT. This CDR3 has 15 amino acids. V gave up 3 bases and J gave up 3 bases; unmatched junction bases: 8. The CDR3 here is CASSDWSSGYYEQYV. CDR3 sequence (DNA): TGTGCCAGCAGTGATTGGTCTAGCGGATACTACGAGCAGTACGTC.

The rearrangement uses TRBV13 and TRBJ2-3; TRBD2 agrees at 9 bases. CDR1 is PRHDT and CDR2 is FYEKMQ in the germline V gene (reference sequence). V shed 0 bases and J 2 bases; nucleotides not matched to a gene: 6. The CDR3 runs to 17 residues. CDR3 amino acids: CASSLGLASGATDTQYF. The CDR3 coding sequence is TGTGCCAGCAGCTTAGGGCTCGCTAGCGGGGCCACAGATACGCAGTATTTT.

The CDR3 DNA sequence: TGTGCCAGCAGCTTGGGCGGCGCCGCCGGGGAGCTGTTTTTT. Translating it yields CASSLGGAAGELFF. The rearrangement uses TRBV5-5 and TRBJ2-2; D unresolved. The CDR3 runs to 14 residues. The germline V and J ends were trimmed by 0 bases and 6 bases, with 9 bases remaining between them. The V gene's germline CDR1 is SGHKS and CDR2 YYEKEE (reference sequence).

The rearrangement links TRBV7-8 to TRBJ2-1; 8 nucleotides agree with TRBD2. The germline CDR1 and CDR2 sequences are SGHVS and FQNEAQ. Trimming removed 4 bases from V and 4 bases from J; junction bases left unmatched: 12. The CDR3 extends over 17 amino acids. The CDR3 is CASSSQSGGGPYNEQFF. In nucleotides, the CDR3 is TGTGCCAGCAGCTCGCAATCTGGCGGGGGGCCTTACAATGAGCAGTTCTTC.

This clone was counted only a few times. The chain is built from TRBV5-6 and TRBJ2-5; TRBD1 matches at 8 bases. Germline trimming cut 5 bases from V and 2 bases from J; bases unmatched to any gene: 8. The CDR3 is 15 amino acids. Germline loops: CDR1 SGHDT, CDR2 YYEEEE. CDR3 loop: CASRRTGMGQETQYF. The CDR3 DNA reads TGTGCCAGCAGAAGGACAGGGATGGGGCAAGAGACCCAGTACTTC.

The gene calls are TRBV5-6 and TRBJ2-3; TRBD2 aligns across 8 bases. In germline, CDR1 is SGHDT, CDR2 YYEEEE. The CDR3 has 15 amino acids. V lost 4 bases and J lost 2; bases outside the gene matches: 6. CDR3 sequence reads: CASSRGTSITDTQYF. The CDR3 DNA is TGTGCCAGCAGCCGAGGGACTAGTATCACAGATACGCAGTATTTT.

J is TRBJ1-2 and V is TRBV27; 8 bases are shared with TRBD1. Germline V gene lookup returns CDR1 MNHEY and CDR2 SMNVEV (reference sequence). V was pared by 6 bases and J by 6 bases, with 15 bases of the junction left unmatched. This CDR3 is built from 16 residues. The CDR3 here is CASSVQPRGLIHGYTF. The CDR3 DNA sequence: TGTGCCAGCAGCGTACAACCCAGGGGGCTAATCCATGGCTACACCTTC.

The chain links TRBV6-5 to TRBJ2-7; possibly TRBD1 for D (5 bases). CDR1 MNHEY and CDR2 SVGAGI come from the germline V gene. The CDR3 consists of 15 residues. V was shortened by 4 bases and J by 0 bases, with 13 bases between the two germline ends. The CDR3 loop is CASSFTGGFSYEQYV. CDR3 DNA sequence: TGTGCCAGCAGTTTCACAGGTGGCTTCTCCTACGAGCAGTACGTC.

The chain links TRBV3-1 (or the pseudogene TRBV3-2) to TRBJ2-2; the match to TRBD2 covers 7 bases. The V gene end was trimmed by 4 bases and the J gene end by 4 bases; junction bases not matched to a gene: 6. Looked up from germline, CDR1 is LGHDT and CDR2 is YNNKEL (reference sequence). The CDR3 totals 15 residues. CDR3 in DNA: TGTGCCAGCAGCCCTACTAGCGAGGGCACCGGGGAGCTGTTTTTT. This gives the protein CASSPTSEGTGELFF.

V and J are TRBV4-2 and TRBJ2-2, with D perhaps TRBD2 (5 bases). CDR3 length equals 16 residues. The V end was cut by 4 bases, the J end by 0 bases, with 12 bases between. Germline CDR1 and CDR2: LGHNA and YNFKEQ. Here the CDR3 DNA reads TGTGCCAGCAGCCTAATGATGGGAGCGAACACCGGGGAGCTGTTTTTT. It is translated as CASSLMMGANTGELFF.

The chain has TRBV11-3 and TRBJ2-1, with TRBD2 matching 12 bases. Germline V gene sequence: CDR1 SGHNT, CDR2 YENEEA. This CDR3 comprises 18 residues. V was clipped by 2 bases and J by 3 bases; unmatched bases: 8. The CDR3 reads CASSLLLAGGWYYNEQFF. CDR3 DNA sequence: TGTGCCAGCAGCTTATTGCTAGCGGGAGGGTGGTACTACAATGAGCAGTTCTTC.

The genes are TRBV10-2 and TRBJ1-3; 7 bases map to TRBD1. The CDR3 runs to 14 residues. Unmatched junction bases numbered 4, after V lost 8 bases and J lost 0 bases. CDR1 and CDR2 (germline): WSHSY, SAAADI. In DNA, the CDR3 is TGCGCCAGCTCGGGACAGTACTCTGGAAACACCATATATTTT. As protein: CASSGQYSGNTIYF.

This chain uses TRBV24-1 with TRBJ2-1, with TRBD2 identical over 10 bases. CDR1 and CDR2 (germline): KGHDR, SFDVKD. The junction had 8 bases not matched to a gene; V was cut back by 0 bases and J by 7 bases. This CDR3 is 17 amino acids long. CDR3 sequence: CATSDLTSGRAWNEQFF. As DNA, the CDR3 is TGTGCCACCAGTGATTTGACCAGCGGGAGGGCCTGGAATGAGCAGTTCTTC.

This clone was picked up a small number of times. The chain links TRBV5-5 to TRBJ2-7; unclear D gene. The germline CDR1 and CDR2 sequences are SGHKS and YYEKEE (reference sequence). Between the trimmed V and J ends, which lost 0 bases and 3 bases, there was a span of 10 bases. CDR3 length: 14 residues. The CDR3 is CASSLVGAIYEQYV. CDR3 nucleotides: TGTGCCAGCAGCTTGGTAGGAGCGATCTACGAGCAGTACGTC.